This record covers a single T cell receptor beta chain. This clonotype was counted many times. This clone's antigen is unknown. The sample holds no much larger clone one base away, and base qualities are not on file. For CDR1 and CDR2, the germline V gene lists SGHRS and YFSETQ. Including cysteine and phenylalanine, the CDR3 has 15 amino acids. The entry retains the CDR3 DNA only, 45 bases that are in frame from base 1. At the junction V is shortened by 0 bases and J by 2 bases, with 11 bases in between. This sample was included in a study of regulatory T cells in long-lasting Graves disease (dated by TCRdb to about 2021). Study-level background: In the newly diagnosed Graves' disease group, patients had been taking antithyroid drugs for less than 3 months. Patients with persistent Graves' disease were compared with patients with newly diagnosed Graves' disease using TCR sequencing and RNA sequencing of peripheral blood. The study was registered as a clinical trial and conducted in China. A total of some 33 samples were covered by TCR sequencing, comprising some 13 persistent and about 20 newly diagnosed Graves' disease patients. Study-level results and caveats: Sequencing and analysis were restricted to the TCR beta chain. Patients with persistent disease shared more public clonotypes (about 2,500) than newly diagnosed patients did (approximately 990). TRBV28, TRBJ1-2 and TRBJ2-5 were preferentially used in persistent disease, while TRBV20-1 and TRBJ2-1 were favored in newly diagnosed disease. Lower TCR Shannon entropy and fewer highly expanded clones were observed in persistent Graves' disease patients than in newly diagnosed patients, which suggested clonal expansion. The authors noted that the small sample size was a limitation that may lower accuracy. The study examined only peripheral blood because the primary lesion, thyroid tissue, could not be accessed.

Libraries were prepared through multiplex PCR. The instrument was an Illumina HiSeq 4000. To build TCR beta libraries, CDR3 regions were amplified by Arm-PCR using iRepertoire HTBI primers. Gel purification was performed on PCR products prior to sequencing. In the source study's methods: Gene usage analysis of CDR3 amino acid clonotypes relied on the approximately 60 TRBV and over 13 TRBJ segments identified across samples. COPE and FqMerger were used to merge filtered high-quality paired reads into contigs. BLAST was used to align contigs to IMGT TRBV, TRBD and TRBJ reference genes, and CDR3 was defined according to IMGT. Any clonotype with a frequency above 0.1% was classified as a highly expanded clone. Repertoire diversity was measured by Shannon entropy, and V-J evenness by the Gini coefficient. A clonotype was considered public if more than one individual shared it. TCRdb took the public reads, trimmed them with fastp at Q25, ran MiXCR for clone calling and kept in-frame beta chains. Each entry merges the rows of one CDR3 protein and shows their most common DNA and genes. These V and J calls are TCRdb output, not the study's own analysis. The sample profile shows more than 300,000 distinct CDR3 sequences; around 15% of them were found once. The ten most abundant clones make up over 20% of the sample.

The sample's time point, from its label and the paper: newly diagnosed GD, antithyroid drugs for less than 3 months. RNA was extracted from PBMCs in TRIzol for both TCR sequencing and RNA sequencing. The diagnosis of Graves' disease followed American Thyroid Association guidelines. The patients came from an endocrinology department in Xi'an, China. Each patient gave about 9.1 milliliters of peripheral blood, collected in an EDTA anticoagulant tube. PBMCs were isolated by Ficoll Paque Plus density gradient separation without further T cell sorting. RNA quality was checked with an Agilent 2100 Bioanalyzer and agarose gel, and concentration with a NanoDrop 2000.

Specimen: peripheral blood mononuclear cells (PBMCs), collected at new diagnosis, from a patient treated with antithyroid drugs. The chain links TRBV5-1 with TRBJ1-1; the D gene remains uncertain. The sequence was collected from a female donor with Graves disease. The CDR3: CASSLDFTVNTEAFF. Read as DNA, the sequence is TGCGCCAGCAGCTTGGATTTCACAGTTAACACTGAAGCTTTCTTT.